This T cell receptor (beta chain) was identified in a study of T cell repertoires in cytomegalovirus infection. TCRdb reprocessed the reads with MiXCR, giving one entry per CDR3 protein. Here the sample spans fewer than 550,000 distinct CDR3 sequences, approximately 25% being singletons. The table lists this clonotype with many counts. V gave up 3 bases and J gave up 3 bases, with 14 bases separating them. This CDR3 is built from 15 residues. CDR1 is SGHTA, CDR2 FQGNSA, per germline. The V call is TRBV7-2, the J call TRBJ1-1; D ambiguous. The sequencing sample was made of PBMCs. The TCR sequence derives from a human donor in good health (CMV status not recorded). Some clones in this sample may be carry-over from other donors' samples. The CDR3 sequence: CASSFPGWEDTEAFF. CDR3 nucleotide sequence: TGTGCCAGCAGCTTTCCAGGTTGGGAGGACACTGAAGCTTTCTTT.